These 22 T cell receptor beta chains originate from one sample sequenced in a study of breast tumors, draining lymph nodes, adjacent tissues. Samples came from axillary lymph nodes draining the breast cancer. A single record per CDR3 protein comes from TCRdb applying MiXCR to the multiplex PCR reads. The profile shows fewer than 200,000 distinct CDR3 sequences, roughly 30% of them singletons. The sequenced sample consisted of axillary lymph node tissue. Receptors were obtained from a female donor with breast cancer. Some clones in this sample may be carry-over from other donors' samples.

This clonotype was recorded at least ten times. This chain uses TRBV20-1 with TRBJ2-1; 15 bases are shared with TRBD2. Trimming cost V 5 bases and J 7 bases; bases outside gene matches: 15. The germline CDR1 and CDR2 sequences are DFQATT and SNEGSKA (reference sequence). The CDR3 spans 18 residues. Written as DNA, the CDR3 is TGCAGTGCTTCCCGATGGACTAGCGGGAGGGTTCGCAGGAATGAGCAGTTCTTC. Translating it yields CSASRWTSGRVRRNEQFF.

This clonotype was seen many times. The chain carries TRBV24-1 and TRBJ2-1; D is unresolved. CDR3 length: 13 amino acids. V was clipped by 10 bases and J by 7 bases, with 16 bases between them. Germline V gene data show CDR1 as KGHDR and CDR2 as SFDVKD. For the CDR3, the DNA is TGTGCCACGGGTCAGGATTCCATAAATGAGCAGTTCTTC. Translated: CATGQDSINEQFF.

This clonotype was picked up many times. This chain links TRBV13 with TRBJ1-2; a weak D match, TRBD1 (5 bases). Germline lookup yields CDR1 PRHDT and CDR2 FYEKMQ (reference sequence). The CDR3 consists of 17 residues. V lost 1 base to trimming and J lost 3 bases, with 18 bases between them. The CDR3 region has the DNA TGTGCCAGCAGCTTAGCTGGGTGGGGGGACTCTTACTATGGCTACACCTTC. Translated, it gives CASSLAGWGDSYYGYTF.

This clonotype occurred many times. The chain joins TRBV6-1 to TRBJ1-4; 7 positions agree with TRBD1. The V gene end was trimmed by 2 bases and the J gene end by 4 bases; junction bases not matched to a gene: 4. Germline loops: CDR1 MNHNS, CDR2 SASEGT. CDR3 length: 15 amino acids. This CDR3 reads CASSERGQRNEKLFF. The DNA for the CDR3 is TGTGCCAGCAGTGAACGGGGACAGCGTAATGAAAAACTGTTTTTT.

This clonotype was found a few times. The gene calls are TRBV6-6 and TRBJ1-5; the match to TRBD1 covers 9 bases. Germline V lookup: CDR1 MNHNY, CDR2 SVGAGI (reference sequence). The CDR3 is 16 residues long. With V trimmed by 5 bases and J by 4 bases, 9 bases remained unmatched. The CDR3 sequence is CASSPADRGKNQPQHF. The CDR3 DNA reads as TGTGCCAGCAGTCCGGCGGACAGGGGAAAAAATCAGCCCCAGCATTTT.

At least ten counts were recorded for this clonotype. This chain links TRBV19 with TRBJ1-2; the D is unclear. Deletions cut 3 bases from V and 3 bases from J, with 11 bases between. The CDR3 has 14 amino acids. Germline CDR1 and CDR2: LNHDA and SQIVND (reference sequence). The CDR3 DNA is TGTGCCAGTAGTATGTTGAACGGTGACTATGGCTACACCTTC. Translation gives CASSMLNGDYGYTF.

The chain employs TRBV20-1 and TRBJ2-7, with a weak D call TRBD1 (5 bases). Germline assignment: CDR1 DFQATT and CDR2 SNEGSKA (reference sequence). V lost 3 bases, J lost 3 bases, and 30 bases lay in between. The CDR3 loop spans 19 amino acids. In DNA, the CDR3 is TGCAGTGCTAGGTCACCGATTGACAGTAGGGCTCGGAACTACTACGAGCAGTACTTC. Translated, it gives CSARSPIDSRARNYYEQYF.

A note on this clonotype: A junction boundary mismatches the germline segment, possibly from a read error. The J gene is TRBJ1-2, the V gene TRBV3-1; 7 bases line up with TRBD1. In germline, CDR1 is LGHDT, CDR2 YNNKEL (reference sequence). The CDR3 contains 15 residues. CDR3 DNA sequence: TGCGCCAGCAGCCAAGCCGGGACAGATGTCAATGGCTACACCTTC. It is translated as CASSQAGTDVNGYTF. The full variable domain, rest sourced from reference TRBV3-1 and TRBJ1-2, is DTAVSQTPKYLVTQMGNDKSIKCEQNLGHDTMYWYKQDSKKFLKIMFSYNNKELIINETVPNRFSPKSPDKAHLNLHINSLELGDSAVYFCASSQAGTDVNGYTFGSGTRLTVV.

This clonotype appeared many times. The DNA for the CDR3 is TGTGCCTGGAGTTTTTCCGGGACAGGCTATCAGCCCCAGCATTTT. This sequence encodes CAWSFSGTGYQPQHF. This chain uses TRBV30 with TRBJ1-5; 8 bases align to TRBD1. V trimming: 2 bases; J trimming: 5 bases; junction bases outside the gene matches: 8. The CDR3 covers 15 residues. Germline V gene data show CDR1 as GTSNPN and CDR2 as SVGIG (reference sequence).

This clonotype was detected many times. This sequence joins TRBV6-5 and TRBJ1-6, with D perhaps TRBD1 (5 bases). The V and J ends lost 6 bases and 6 bases respectively, with 21 bases between them. The V gene's germline CDR1 is MNHEY and CDR2 SVGAGI. The length of the CDR3 is 17 residues. For the CDR3, the DNA is TGTGCCAGCAGCCTATCACTATGGACACCGGTTAATTCACCCCTCCACTTT. Its protein is CASSLSLWTPVNSPLHF.

This clonotype was picked up many times. The J gene is TRBJ1-6, the V gene TRBV7-9; no clear D. Germline V gene sequence: CDR1 SEHNR, CDR2 FQNEAQ (reference sequence). The ends were cut back, 5 bases at V and 7 bases at J, with 15 bases in the middle. The CDR3 covers 15 residues. The CDR3 bases are TGTGCCAGCAGCCCAGCTGCCCATGGAAATTCACCCCTCCACTTT. Protein: CASSPAAHGNSPLHF. Combining the CDR3 with reference TRBV7-9 and TRBJ1-6 gives the whole variable domain DTGVSQNPRHKITKRGQNVTFRCDPISEHNRLYWYRQTLGQGPEFLTYFQNEAQLEKSRLLSDRFSAERPKGSFSTLEIQRTEQGDSAMYLCASSPAAHGNSPLHFGNGTRLTVT.

This clonotype showed up many times. The chain employs TRBV20-1 and TRBJ2-7; 7 nucleotides line up with TRBD1. Trimming cost V 4 bases and J 5 bases; bases outside gene matches: 8. Germline V gives CDR1 DFQATT, CDR2 SNEGSKA (reference sequence). The CDR3 is 13 amino acids. The CDR3 DNA reads as TGCAGTGCTAAGCGACAGGGAATAAACGAGCAGTACTTC. It encodes CSAKRQGINEQYF.

There are many counts of this clonotype. This chain uses TRBV19 with TRBJ2-5, with D perhaps TRBD2 (5 bases). The CDR3 loop spans 13 amino acids. Germline CDR1 reads LNHDA; CDR2 reads SQIVND (reference sequence). The V and J ends lost 7 bases and 1 base respectively, with 10 bases between them. In DNA form, the CDR3 reads TGTGCCAGTAAGGAGAGGGCCCAAGAGACCCAGTACTTC. Encoded protein: CASKERAQETQYF.

Worth noting for this clonotype: Because the CDR3's place on the DNA is in doubt, the DNA is left out and the CDR3 is given as listed by TCRdb. This rearrangement joins TRBV9 to TRBJ2-2; the table gives TRBD1 as D, unverified against the DNA. The CDR3 is 19 residues long, counting both termini. Per germline, CDR1 SGDLS and CDR2 YYNGEE. This chain's CDR3 is CASSQGAGSYEQYFGELFF.

Many counts were recorded for this clonotype. CDR3 sequence reads: CATSRDRARGDGYTF. For the CDR3, the DNA is TGTGCCACCAGCAGAGATAGGGCCAGAGGAGATGGCTACACCTTC. The rearrangement joins TRBV15 to TRBJ1-2; D call uncertain. The V end was cut by 0 bases, the J end by 6 bases, with 14 bases between. The CDR3 totals 15 residues. Germline V gives CDR1 LNHNV, CDR2 YYDKDF (reference sequence).

This clonotype was detected ten times or more. The chain recombines TRBV29-1 with TRBJ1-4; no definite D call. V was pared by 4 bases and J by 4 bases, with 10 bases between. Germline loops: CDR1 SQVTM, CDR2 ANQGSEA. The CDR3 contains 13 residues. The CDR3 DNA sequence: TGCAGCGTTGGCAAGGCCCTTAATGAAAAACTGTTTTTT. It yields the protein CSVGKALNEKLFF.

This clonotype was seen ten or more times. This chain connects TRBV4-2 to TRBJ2-2; a possible D gene is TRBD2 (5 bases). Germline V gives CDR1 LGHNA, CDR2 YNFKEQ. The CDR3 totals 17 residues. V was trimmed by 2 bases and J by 6 bases, leaving 19 bases between them. Here the CDR3 reads CASSQNSGRLGAGELFF. The CDR3 coding sequence is TGTGCCAGCAGCCAAAACTCCGGGCGGCTGGGAGCCGGGGAGCTGTTTTTT.

The chain combines TRBV7-3 with TRBJ1-2; 7 positions match TRBD1. V shed 5 bases, J shed 5 bases, and the junction held 8 bases outside the gene matches. The CDR3 consists of 14 residues. Per the germline V gene, CDR1 is SGHTA and CDR2 is FQGTGA. The CDR3 DNA is TGTGCCAGCAGCCGAAGCGGGACAGCTTATGGCTACACCTTC. Protein product: CASSRSGTAYGYTF.

This clonotype came up many times. The chain couples TRBV19 to TRBJ2-3; 9 nucleotides line up with TRBD2. V was pared by 3 bases and J by 4 bases, with 5 bases of the junction left unmatched. In germline, CDR1 is LNHDA, CDR2 SQIVND (reference sequence). The CDR3 extends over 15 amino acids. The CDR3 coding sequence is TGTGCCAGTAGTATGCTGCGGGAGGGGCCAGATACGCAGTATTTT. It is translated as CASSMLREGPDTQYF.

This clonotype occurred many times. The V gene is TRBV20-1, the J gene TRBJ2-5; TRBD2 is a possible D gene (7 bases). Trimming took 1 base from V and 5 from J, leaving 17 bases between them. This CDR3 spans 15 amino acids. CDR1 and CDR2 from the germline V gene are DFQATT and SNEGSKA (reference sequence). The CDR3 loop is CSARASREGGETQYF. DNA for the CDR3: TGCAGTGCTAGAGCATCCAGGGAGGGGGGGGAGACCCAGTACTTC.

Here the CDR3 DNA reads TGTGCCAGTAGTACCTCAACAGCGGGGAACCCGAATGAGCAGTTCTTC. Translating gives CASSTSTAGNPNEQFF. The rearrangement uses TRBV19 and TRBJ2-1; 7 nucleotides line up with TRBD2. V shed 4 bases, J shed 7 bases, and the junction held 13 bases outside the gene matches. Looked up from germline, CDR1 is LNHDA and CDR2 is SQIVND (reference sequence). This CDR3 has 16 residues.

There are many counts of this clonotype. The chain employs TRBV6-1 and TRBJ1-2; 9 nucleotides line up with TRBD1. V was clipped by 4 bases and J by 12 bases; unmatched bases: 9. The CDR3 spans 13 residues. CDR1 and CDR2 from the germline V gene are MNHNS and SASEGT. CDR3 sequence: CASSALGQGVNTF. CDR3 in DNA: TGTGCCAGCAGTGCCCTGGGACAGGGTGTAAACACCTTC.